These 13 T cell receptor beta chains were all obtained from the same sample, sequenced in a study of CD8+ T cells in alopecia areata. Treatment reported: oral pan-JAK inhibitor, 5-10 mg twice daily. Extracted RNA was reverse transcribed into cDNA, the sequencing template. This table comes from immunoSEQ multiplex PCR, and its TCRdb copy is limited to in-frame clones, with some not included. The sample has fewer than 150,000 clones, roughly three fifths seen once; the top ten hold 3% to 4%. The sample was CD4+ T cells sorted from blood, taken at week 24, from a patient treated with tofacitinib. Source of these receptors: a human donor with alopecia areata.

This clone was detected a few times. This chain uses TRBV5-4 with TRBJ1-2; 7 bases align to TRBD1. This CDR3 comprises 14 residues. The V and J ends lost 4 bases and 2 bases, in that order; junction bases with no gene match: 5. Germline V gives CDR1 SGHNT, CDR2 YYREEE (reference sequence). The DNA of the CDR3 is TGTGCCAGCAGCAACGACAGGGCCAACTATGGCTACACCTTC. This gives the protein CASSNDRANYGYTF.

For the CDR3, the DNA is TGTGCCAGCAGAACAGGGTACGAGCAGTACTTC. Its protein product is CASRTGYEQYF. The V call is TRBV2, the J call TRBJ2-7; D perhaps matches TRBD1 (6 bases). Trimming took 6 bases from V and 4 from J, leaving 7 bases between them. There are 11 residues in the CDR3. CDR1 and CDR2 from the germline V gene are SNHLY and FYNNEI.

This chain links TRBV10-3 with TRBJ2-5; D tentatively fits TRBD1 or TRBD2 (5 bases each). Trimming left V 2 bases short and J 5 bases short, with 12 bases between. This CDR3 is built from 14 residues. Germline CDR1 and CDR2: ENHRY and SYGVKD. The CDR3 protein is CAISEAGAGETQYF. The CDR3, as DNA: TGTGCCATCAGTGAGGCCGGGGCTGGTGAGACCCAGTACTTC.

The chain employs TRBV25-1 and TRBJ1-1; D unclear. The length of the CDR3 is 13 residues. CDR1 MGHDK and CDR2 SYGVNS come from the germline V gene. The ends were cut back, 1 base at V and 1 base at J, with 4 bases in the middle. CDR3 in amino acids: CASSESENTEAFF. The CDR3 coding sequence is TGTGCCAGCAGTGAATCCGAGAACACTGAAGCTTTCTTT.

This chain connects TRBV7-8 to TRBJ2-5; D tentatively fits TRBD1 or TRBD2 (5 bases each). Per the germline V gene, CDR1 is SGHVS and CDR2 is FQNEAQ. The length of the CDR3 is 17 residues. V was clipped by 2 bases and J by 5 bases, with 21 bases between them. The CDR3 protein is CASSLSRVGVGGETQYF. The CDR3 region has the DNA TGTGCCAGCAGCTTAAGTAGGGTGGGGGTAGGCGGGGAGACCCAGTACTTC.

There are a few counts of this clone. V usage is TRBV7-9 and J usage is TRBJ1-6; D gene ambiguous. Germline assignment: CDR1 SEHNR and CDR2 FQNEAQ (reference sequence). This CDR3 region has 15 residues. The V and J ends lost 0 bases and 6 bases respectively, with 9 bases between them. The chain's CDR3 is CASSLAGPINSPLHF. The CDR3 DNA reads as TGTGCCAGCAGCTTAGCAGGGCCCATTAATTCACCCCTCCACTTT.

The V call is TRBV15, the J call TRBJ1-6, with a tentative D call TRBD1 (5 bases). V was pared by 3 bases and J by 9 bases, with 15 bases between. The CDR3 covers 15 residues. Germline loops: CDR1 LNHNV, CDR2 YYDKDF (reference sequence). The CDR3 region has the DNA TGTGCCACCAGCAGGGACACAGAGGGCCGTTCACCCCTCCACTTT. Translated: CATSRDTEGRSPLHF.

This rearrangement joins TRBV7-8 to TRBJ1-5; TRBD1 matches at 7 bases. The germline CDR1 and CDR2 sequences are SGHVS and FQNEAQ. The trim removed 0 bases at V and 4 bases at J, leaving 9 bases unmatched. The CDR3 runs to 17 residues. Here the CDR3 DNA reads TGTGCCAGCAGCTTAGCGGCGAGGGGGCAAGGAAATCAGCCCCAGCATTTT. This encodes CASSLAARGQGNQPQHF. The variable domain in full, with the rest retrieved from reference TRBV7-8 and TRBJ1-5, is GAGVSQSPRYKVAKRGQDVALRCDPISGHVSLFWYQQALGQGPEFLTYFQNEAQLDKSGLPSDRFFAERPEGSVSTLKIQRTQQEDSAVYLCASSLAARGQGNQPQHFGDGTRLSIL.

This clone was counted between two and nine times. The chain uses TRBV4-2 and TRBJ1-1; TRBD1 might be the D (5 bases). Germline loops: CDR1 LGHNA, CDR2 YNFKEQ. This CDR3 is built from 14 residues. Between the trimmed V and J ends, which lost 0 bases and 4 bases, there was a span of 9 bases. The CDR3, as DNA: TGTGCCAGCAGCCAAGAACAGCAGGGCACTGAAGCTTTCTTT. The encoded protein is CASSQEQQGTEAFF.

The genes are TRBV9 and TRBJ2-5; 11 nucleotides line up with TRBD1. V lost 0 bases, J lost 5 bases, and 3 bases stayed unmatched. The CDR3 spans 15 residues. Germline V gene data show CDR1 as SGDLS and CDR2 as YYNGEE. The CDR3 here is CASSVGDRGSETQYF. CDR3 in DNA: TGTGCCAGCAGCGTAGGGGACAGGGGGAGTGAGACCCAGTACTTC.

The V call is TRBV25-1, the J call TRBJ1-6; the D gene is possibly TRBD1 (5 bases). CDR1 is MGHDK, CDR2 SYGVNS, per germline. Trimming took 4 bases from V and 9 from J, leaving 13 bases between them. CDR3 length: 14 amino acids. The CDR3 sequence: CASSATGRGSPLHF. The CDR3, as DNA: TGTGCCAGCAGTGCCACGGGTAGGGGTTCACCCCTCCACTTT.

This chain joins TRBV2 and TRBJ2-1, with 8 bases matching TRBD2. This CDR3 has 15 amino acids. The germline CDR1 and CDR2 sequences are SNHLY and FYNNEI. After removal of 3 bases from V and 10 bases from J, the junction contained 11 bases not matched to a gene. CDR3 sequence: CASSDRAGGSREQFF. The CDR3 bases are TGTGCCAGCAGTGATCGGGCGGGGGGATCGCGGGAGCAGTTCTTC. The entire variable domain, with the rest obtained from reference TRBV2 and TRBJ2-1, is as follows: EPEVTQTPSHQVTQMGQEVILRCVPISNHLYFYWYRQILGQKVEFLVSFYNNEISEKSEIFDDQFSVERPDGSNFTLKIRSTKLEDSAMYFCASSDRAGGSREQFFGPGTRLTVL.

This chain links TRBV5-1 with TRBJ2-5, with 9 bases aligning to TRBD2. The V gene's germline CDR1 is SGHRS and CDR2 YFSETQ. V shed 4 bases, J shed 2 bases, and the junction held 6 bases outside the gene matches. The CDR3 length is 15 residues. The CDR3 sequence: CASSQRGASQETQYF. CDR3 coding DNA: TGCGCCAGCAGCCAGCGGGGGGCTTCTCAAGAGACCCAGTACTTC.